These 27 T cell receptor beta chains were sequenced from one sample in a study of blood T cell repertoires in COVID-19. Assay: immunoSEQ multiplex PCR; the TCRdb copy retains only in-frame clones and omits some. The sample yields 150,000 to 200,000 clones, roughly 80% seen once. The material sequenced was PBMCs or T cells enriched from blood (not recorded which). The receptor source for this set is a man in his sixties who had been exposed to COVID-19.

The J gene is TRBJ1-1, the V gene TRBV20-1, with a tentative D call TRBD1 (5 bases). Germline assignment: CDR1 DFQATT and CDR2 SNEGSKA (reference sequence). The CDR3 totals 9 residues. CDR3 region: CKFYREAFF. The DNA of the CDR3 is TGCAAGTTTTACAGGGAAGCTTTCTTT.

This clone has a handful of counts. V and J are TRBV13 and TRBJ1-6; 7 nucleotides match TRBD1. Germline V gives CDR1 PRHDT, CDR2 FYEKMQ (reference sequence). The CDR3 length is 14 residues. Unmatched junction bases numbered 5, after V lost 4 bases and J lost 8 bases. CDR3 protein: CASSSDREDSPLHF. The CDR3 coding sequence is TGTGCCAGCAGCTCTGACAGGGAGGATTCACCCCTCCACTTT.

V and J are TRBV9 and TRBJ1-2, with D hard to call. Per germline, CDR1 SGDLS and CDR2 YYNGEE. Trimming took off 0 bases at V and 4 bases at J, with 13 bases between the two ends. CDR3 size: 15 residues. The CDR3 spells CASSVGRPGGYGYTF. The CDR3 bases are TGTGCCAGCAGCGTAGGTCGGCCAGGAGGCTATGGCTACACCTTC.

The chain links TRBV6-5 to TRBJ1-1; D gene uncertain. Trimming shortened V by 11 bases and J by 2 bases, and 15 bases separated the two germline ends. Germline V gives CDR1 MNHEY, CDR2 SVGAGI. The CDR3 covers 13 residues. This CDR3 reads CAGLRRGNTEAFF. The DNA for the CDR3 is TGTGCCGGACTTCGGCGGGGAAACACTGAAGCTTTCTTT.

The chain employs TRBV4-1 and TRBJ2-7; TRBD2 aligns across 12 bases. J was trimmed by 2 bases and V by 2 bases; bases with no gene match: 7. CDR3 length equals 17 residues. CDR1 and CDR2 (germline): MGHRA, YSYEKL. In DNA form, the CDR3 reads TGCGCCAGCAGCCAACAGGGGGCTAGCGGGAGGGCCTACGAGCAGTACTTC. As protein: CASSQQGASGRAYEQYF.

This clone was detected a few times. The chain joins TRBV29-1 to TRBJ1-2; possibly TRBD1 for D (5 bases). V dropped 3 bases and J dropped 7 bases, with 6 bases sitting between them. This CDR3 has 10 residues. The germline V gene encodes CDR1 SQVTM and CDR2 ANQGSEA. This chain's CDR3 is CSVDTGGYTF. In DNA form, the CDR3 reads TGCAGCGTTGACACAGGTGGCTACACCTTC.

V is TRBV4-3 and J is TRBJ2-5; 7 nucleotides line up with TRBD2. The CDR3 spans 16 residues. V dropped 3 bases and J dropped 10; count of bases not matched to a gene: 17. The V gene's germline CDR1 is LGHNA and CDR2 YSLEER. DNA of the CDR3: TGCGCCAGCAGCCAGACTACAACGGGGACGGGGGGTCGCCAGTACTTC. Its translation is CASSQTTTGTGGRQYF.

The chain has TRBV6-5 and TRBJ2-2, with D tentatively TRBD2 (5 bases). Trimming took 2 bases from V and 6 from J, leaving 10 bases between them. Germline V CDR1 and CDR2: MNHEY, SVGAGI. The CDR3 is 14 amino acids. CDR3 sequence (DNA): TGTGCCAGCAGTTACGAATTGAGGGCCGGGGAGCTGTTTTTT. Its translation: CASSYELRAGELFF.

V and J are TRBV18 and TRBJ2-7, with TRBD2 identical over 8 bases. V shed 4 bases and J 2 bases; nucleotides not matched to a gene: 10. Germline assignment: CDR1 KGHSH and CDR2 LQKENI. This CDR3 spans 16 amino acids. The CDR3 bases are TGTGCCAGCTCACTAAAAGCGGGAGCCTCCCCCTACGAGCAGTACTTC. Protein: CASSLKAGASPYEQYF. The variable domain in full, completed from reference TRBV18 and TRBJ2-7, reads NAGVMQNPRHLVRRRGQEARLRCSPMKGHSHVYWYRQLPEEGLKFMVYLQKENIIDESGMPKERFSAEFPKEGPSILRIQQVVRGDSAAYFCASSLKAGASPYEQYFGPGTRLTVT.

This chain uses TRBV20-1 with TRBJ2-7, with D possibly being TRBD2 (5 bases). Germline lookup yields CDR1 DFQATT and CDR2 SNEGSKA (reference sequence). The CDR3 covers 11 residues. The V end was cut by 6 bases, the J end by 4 bases, with 10 bases between. CDR3 protein: CSAEGRYEQYF. CDR3 coding DNA: TGCAGTGCCGAGGGCAGGTACGAGCAGTACTTC.

V and J are TRBV10-2 and TRBJ2-1; D is perhaps TRBD1 (6 bases). V lost 2 bases and J lost 11, with 10 bases in between. The germline V gene has CDR1 WSHSY and CDR2 SAAADI. The CDR3 loop spans 12 amino acids. The CDR3 reads CASSETGQQQFF. The CDR3 DNA is TGCGCCAGCAGTGAGACAGGGCAGCAGCAGTTCTTC.

The chain couples TRBV27 to TRBJ1-1; no firm D call. Germline CDR1 reads MNHEY; CDR2 reads SMNVEV (reference sequence). V dropped 5 bases and J dropped 0 bases, with 10 bases sitting between them. The CDR3 contains 14 residues. CDR3 loop: CASSPSVLNTEAFF. Here the CDR3 DNA reads TGTGCCAGCAGTCCATCGGTATTGAACACTGAAGCTTTCTTT.

The V and J genes are TRBV30 and TRBJ1-2; D is unclear. Germline V CDR1 and CDR2: GTSNPN, SVGIG (reference sequence). V was cut by 3 bases and J by 8 bases, with 13 bases left in between. The CDR3 loop spans 12 amino acids. CDR3 nucleotide sequence: TGTGCCTGGAGAGAGGGCCGGACGGGCTACACCTTC. Its translation: CAWREGRTGYTF.

The J gene is TRBJ1-1, the V gene TRBV24-1; 8 nucleotides agree with TRBD1. The CDR3 is 13 amino acids. Germline CDR1 is KGHDR and CDR2 is SFDVKD. V gave up 9 bases and J gave up 4 bases; unmatched junction bases: 6. CDR3 protein: CATSGTGGTEAFF. In DNA, the CDR3 is TGTGCCACCTCAGGGACAGGTGGCACTGAAGCTTTCTTT.

The chain employs TRBV6-4 and TRBJ2-7; no clear D gene. V lost 0 bases, J lost 2 bases, and 11 bases lay in between. Germline V gene lookup returns CDR1 MRHNA and CDR2 SNTAGT. The CDR3 loop spans 15 amino acids. Here the CDR3 reads CASSDSSLPPYEQYF. The CDR3 DNA follows: TGTGCCAGCAGTGACTCGAGCCTGCCCCCCTACGAGCAGTACTTC.

This clone was observed a few times. The chain combines TRBV9 with TRBJ1-2; 7 bases match TRBD1. The trim removed 4 bases at V and 4 bases at J, leaving 10 bases unmatched. Germline V gives CDR1 SGDLS, CDR2 YYNGEE. The CDR3 has 15 amino acids. The CDR3 DNA is TGTGCCAGCAGCCCCACAGGGGTGGGGGGCTATGGCTACACCTTC. It encodes CASSPTGVGGYGYTF.

Ten or more counts support this clone. This chain joins TRBV7-2 and TRBJ1-2; a weak D match, TRBD1 (6 bases). V shed 2 bases and J shed 0 bases, with 16 bases lying between them. Per germline, CDR1 SGHTA and CDR2 FQGNSA. The CDR3 loop spans 17 amino acids. The CDR3 sequence: CASSLLGGRGSNYGYTF. In DNA, the CDR3 is TGTGCCAGCAGCTTACTCGGGGGGCGCGGATCTAACTATGGCTACACCTTC.

The J gene is TRBJ2-6, the V gene TRBV10-3; TRBD1 matches 7 bases. Germline CDR1 is ENHRY and CDR2 is SYGVKD. V trimming: 4 bases; J trimming: 0 bases; junction bases outside the gene matches: 3. The CDR3 has 16 residues. The CDR3 reads CAISAGGLSGANVLTF. The CDR3 coding sequence is TGTGCCATCAGTGCAGGGGGTCTCTCTGGGGCCAACGTCCTGACTTTC.

This clone was counted only a few times. The chain links TRBV12-3 or TRBV12-4 to TRBJ1-2; a weak D match, TRBD1 (5 bases). CDR3 length equals 13 residues. V was pared by 3 bases and J by 2 bases, with 7 bases between. The CDR3 DNA follows: TGTGCCAGCAGTTTTTCAGGGAACTATGGCTACACCTTC. This gives the protein CASSFSGNYGYTF.

V is TRBV5-5 and J is TRBJ1-3; D might be TRBD1 (6 bases). From germline, CDR1 is SGHKS and CDR2 YYEKEE (reference sequence). V lost 4 bases, J lost 6 bases, and 17 bases lay in between. CDR3 length: 15 residues. CDR3 DNA: TGTGCCAGCAGCCCGGGGGGGGCGTTAATAAACACCATATATTTT. Translating gives CASSPGGALINTIYF.

V gene TRBV6-5 combines with J gene TRBJ2-5; TRBD1 might be the D (6 bases). The germline CDR1 and CDR2 sequences are MNHEY and SVGAGI. The V and J ends lost 5 bases and 4 bases respectively, with 14 bases between them. CDR3 length: 14 amino acids. The CDR3 bases are TGTGCCAGCAGTCCTAGGGGGTCCGGAGAGACCCAGTACTTC. This gives the protein CASSPRGSGETQYF.

J is TRBJ2-1 and V is TRBV13; 8 nucleotides align to TRBD2. The CDR3 contains 19 residues. The germline gives CDR1 PRHDT, CDR2 FYEKMQ (reference sequence). V lost 9 bases to trimming and J lost 5 bases; unmatched junction nucleotides: 24. The CDR3 loop is CASSSPLLAGGRQNNEQFF. The CDR3, as DNA: TGTGCCAGTTCATCCCCCTTACTTGCGGGCGGGAGGCAAAACAATGAGCAGTTCTTC.

The chain recombines TRBV30 with TRBJ1-6, with 9 bases that match TRBD1. The CDR3 is made up of 16 amino acids. Germline lookup yields CDR1 GTSNPN and CDR2 SVGIG (reference sequence). The trim removed 0 bases at V and 7 bases at J, leaving 7 bases unmatched. The CDR3 loop reads CAWSVGIGTGNSPLHF. The DNA of the CDR3 is TGTGCCTGGAGTGTAGGTATTGGGACAGGGAATTCACCCCTCCACTTT.

The chain combines TRBV6-4 with TRBJ2-1; 11 positions match TRBD2. There are 14 residues in the CDR3. CDR1 is MRHNA and CDR2 is SNTAGT in the germline V gene. The junction had 7 bases not matched to a gene; V was cut back by 9 bases and J by 6 bases. As DNA, the CDR3 is TGTGCCAGTTCTCCGGGACTAGCGGCCAATGAGCAGTTCTTC. It yields the protein CASSPGLAANEQFF.

Remarks on this clone: Other nucleotide sequences from this sample produce the same CDR3. The chain recombines TRBV11-2 with TRBJ1-1; no clear D. Per the germline V gene, CDR1 is SGHAT and CDR2 is FQNNGV. This CDR3 is 13 amino acids long. V shed 3 bases and J shed 2 bases, with 7 bases lying between them. CDR3 sequence (DNA): TGTGCCAGCAGCTTCCAGGAAAACACTGAAGCTTTCTTT. It specifies CASSFQENTEAFF.

The rearrangement links TRBV9 to TRBJ2-1; TRBD1 aligns across 9 bases. The CDR3 has 16 amino acids. Trimming cost V 3 bases and J 8 bases; bases outside gene matches: 12. Germline V gene lookup returns CDR1 SGDLS and CDR2 YYNGEE. CDR3 sequence: CASSEGWTGEVYEQFF. DNA of the CDR3: TGTGCCAGCAGCGAAGGTTGGACAGGGGAGGTTTATGAGCAGTTCTTC.

This sequence joins TRBV2 and TRBJ1-6; D uncertain. This CDR3 contains 15 residues. CDR1 SNHLY and CDR2 FYNNEI come from the germline V gene. V was trimmed by 0 bases and J by 10 bases, leaving 13 bases between them. The CDR3: CASSEAVGPRSPLHF. The DNA of the CDR3 is TGTGCCAGCAGTGAAGCTGTCGGTCCGAGGTCACCCCTCCACTTT.